This TCR beta chain appears in the sequencing data of a study of T cells in localized non-small cell lung cancer. Whole-study results and caveats: Uninvolved adjacent lung showed peak T cell clonality, exceeding tumor.

By sample fraction, this clone is medium-sized. Its target is unknown. CDR3 length: 14 residues. CDR1 is SGHNT, CDR2 YENEEA, per germline. Trimming pared 5 bases from V and 4 bases from J, leaving 14 bases between. Assay used: immunoSEQ multiplex PCR; TCRdb lists only in-frame clones, some missing. Here the sample spans some 2,000 clones, 20% to 30% being singletons. This specimen was normal lung tissue next to the tumor, taken before any cancer treatment. The sequence derives from a female donor older than 55 with stage III squamous cell lung carcinoma. The chain recombines TRBV11-3 with TRBJ1-2; perhaps TRBD1 as D (6 bases). CDR3 protein: CASSLGGVPYGYTF. The CDR3 region has the DNA TGTGCCAGCAGCCTAGGGGGGGTTCCCTATGGCTACACCTTC. Drawing the rest from reference TRBV11-3 and TRBJ1-2, the complete variable domain is EAGVVQSPRYKIIEKKQPVAFWCNPISGHNTLYWYLQNLGQGPELLIRYENEEAVDDSQLPKDRFSAERLKGVDSTLKIQPAELGDSAVYLCASSLGGVPYGYTFGSGTRLTVV.